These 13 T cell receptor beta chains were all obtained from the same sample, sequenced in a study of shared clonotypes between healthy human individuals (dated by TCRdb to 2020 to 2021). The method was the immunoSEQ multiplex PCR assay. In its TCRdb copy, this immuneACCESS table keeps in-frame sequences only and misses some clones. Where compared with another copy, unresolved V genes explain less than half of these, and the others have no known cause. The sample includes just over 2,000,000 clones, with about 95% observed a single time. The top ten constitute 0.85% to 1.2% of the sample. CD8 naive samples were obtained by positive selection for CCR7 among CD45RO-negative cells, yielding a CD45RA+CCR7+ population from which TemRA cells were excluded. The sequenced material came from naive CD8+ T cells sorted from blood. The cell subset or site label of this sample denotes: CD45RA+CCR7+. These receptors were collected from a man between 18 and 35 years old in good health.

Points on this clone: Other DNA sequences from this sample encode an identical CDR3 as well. CDR3 residues: CASSLSGSETQYF. The CDR3 region has the DNA TGCGCCAGCAGCTTGAGTGGGTCAGAGACCCAGTACTTC. The chain couples TRBV5-1 to TRBJ2-5; D is unclear. V was shortened by 1 base and J by 4 bases, with 8 bases between the two germline ends. CDR3 length equals 13 residues. Germline V gene data show CDR1 as SGHRS and CDR2 as YFSETQ.

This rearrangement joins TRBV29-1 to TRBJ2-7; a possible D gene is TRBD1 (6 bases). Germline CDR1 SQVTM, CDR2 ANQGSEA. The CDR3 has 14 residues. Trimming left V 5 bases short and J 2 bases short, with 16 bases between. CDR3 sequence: CSVYPGEAPYEQYF. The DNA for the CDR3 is TGCAGCGTTTACCCAGGGGAAGCGCCCTACGAGCAGTACTTC.

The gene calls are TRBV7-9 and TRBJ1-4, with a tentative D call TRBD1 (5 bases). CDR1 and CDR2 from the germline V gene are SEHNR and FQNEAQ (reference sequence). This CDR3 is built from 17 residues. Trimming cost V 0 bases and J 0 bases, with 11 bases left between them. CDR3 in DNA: TGTGCCAGCAGCTTAGCCCAGGGAATCGCAACTAATGAAAAACTGTTTTTT. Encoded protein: CASSLAQGIATNEKLFF.

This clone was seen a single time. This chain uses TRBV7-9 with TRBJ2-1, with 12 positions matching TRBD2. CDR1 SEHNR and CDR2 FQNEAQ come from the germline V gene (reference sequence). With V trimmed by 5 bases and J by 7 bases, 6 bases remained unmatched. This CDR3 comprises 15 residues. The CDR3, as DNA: TGTGCCAGCAGCCGATCTAGCGGGGGGGCAAATGAGCAGTTCTTC. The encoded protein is CASSRSSGGANEQFF.

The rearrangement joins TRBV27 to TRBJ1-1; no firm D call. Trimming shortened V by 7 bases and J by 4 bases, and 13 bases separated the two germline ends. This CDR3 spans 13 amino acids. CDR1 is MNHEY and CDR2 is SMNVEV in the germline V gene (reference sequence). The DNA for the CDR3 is TGTGCCAGCACCCCCATGGTTGGCACTGAAGCTTTCTTT. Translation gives CASTPMVGTEAFF.

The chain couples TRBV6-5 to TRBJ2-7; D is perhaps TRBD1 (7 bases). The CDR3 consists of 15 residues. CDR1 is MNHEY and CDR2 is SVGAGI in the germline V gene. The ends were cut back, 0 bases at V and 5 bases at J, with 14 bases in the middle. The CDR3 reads CASSYSRGVLDEQYF. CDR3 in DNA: TGTGCCAGCAGTTACTCCAGGGGGGTTCTGGACGAGCAGTACTTC.

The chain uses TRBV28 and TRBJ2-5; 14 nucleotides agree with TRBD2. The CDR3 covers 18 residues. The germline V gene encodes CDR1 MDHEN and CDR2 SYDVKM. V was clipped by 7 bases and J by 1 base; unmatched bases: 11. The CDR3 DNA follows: TGTGCCAGCACCCTGACTAGCGGGGGGGCCAGGCTCCAAGAGACCCAGTACTTC. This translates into CASTLTSGGARLQETQYF.

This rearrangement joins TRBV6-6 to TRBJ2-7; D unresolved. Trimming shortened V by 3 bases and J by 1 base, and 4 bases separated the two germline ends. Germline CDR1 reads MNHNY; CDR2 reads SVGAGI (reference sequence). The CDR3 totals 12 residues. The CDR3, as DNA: TGTGCCAGCAGTTATGAGTCCTACGAGCAGTACTTC. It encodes CASSYESYEQYF.

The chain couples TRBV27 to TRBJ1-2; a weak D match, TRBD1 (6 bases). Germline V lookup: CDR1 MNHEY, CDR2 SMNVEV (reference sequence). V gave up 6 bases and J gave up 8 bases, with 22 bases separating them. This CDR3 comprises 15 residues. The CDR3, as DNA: TGTGCCAGCAGAGCCGGGGCAGGGGCGGTTGGCGGCTACACCTTC. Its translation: CASRAGAGAVGGYTF.

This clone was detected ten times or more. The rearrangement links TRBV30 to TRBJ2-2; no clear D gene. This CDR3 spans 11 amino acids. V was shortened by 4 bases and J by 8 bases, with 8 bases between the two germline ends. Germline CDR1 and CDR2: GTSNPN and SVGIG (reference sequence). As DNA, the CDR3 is TGTGCCTGGACAGGTCTGGGGGAGCTGTTTTTT. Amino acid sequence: CAWTGLGELFF.

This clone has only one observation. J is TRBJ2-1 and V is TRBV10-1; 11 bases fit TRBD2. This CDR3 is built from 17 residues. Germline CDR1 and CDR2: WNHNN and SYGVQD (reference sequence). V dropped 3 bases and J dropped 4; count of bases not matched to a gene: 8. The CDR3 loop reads CASSDSSGGNEYNEQFF. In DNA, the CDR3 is TGCGCCAGCAGTGACTCTAGCGGGGGGAATGAATACAATGAGCAGTTCTTC.

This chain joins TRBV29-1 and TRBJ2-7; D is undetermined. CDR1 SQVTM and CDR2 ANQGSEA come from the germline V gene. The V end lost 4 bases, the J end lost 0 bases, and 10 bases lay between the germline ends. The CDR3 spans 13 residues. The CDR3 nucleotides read TGCAGCGTTGTGGTTACTAACTCCTACGAGCAGTACTTC. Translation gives CSVVVTNSYEQYF.

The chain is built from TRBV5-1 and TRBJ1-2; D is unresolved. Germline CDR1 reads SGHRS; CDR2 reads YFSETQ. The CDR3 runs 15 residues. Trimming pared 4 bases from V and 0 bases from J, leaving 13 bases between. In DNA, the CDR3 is TGCGCCAGCAGCCGGGAACACGGAGCTAACTATGGCTACACCTTC. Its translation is CASSREHGANYGYTF.